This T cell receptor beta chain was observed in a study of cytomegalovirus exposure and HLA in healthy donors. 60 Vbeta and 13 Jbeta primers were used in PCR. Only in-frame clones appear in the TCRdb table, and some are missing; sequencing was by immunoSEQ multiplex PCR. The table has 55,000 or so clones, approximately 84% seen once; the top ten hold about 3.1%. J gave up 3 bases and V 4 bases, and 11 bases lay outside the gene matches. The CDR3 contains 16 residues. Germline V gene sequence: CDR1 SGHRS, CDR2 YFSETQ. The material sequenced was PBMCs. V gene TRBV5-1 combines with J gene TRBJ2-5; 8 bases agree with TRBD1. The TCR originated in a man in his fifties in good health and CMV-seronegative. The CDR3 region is CASSTTAQGAKETQYF. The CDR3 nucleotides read TGCGCCAGCAGCACGACTGCCCAGGGGGCGAAAGAGACCCAGTACTTC.